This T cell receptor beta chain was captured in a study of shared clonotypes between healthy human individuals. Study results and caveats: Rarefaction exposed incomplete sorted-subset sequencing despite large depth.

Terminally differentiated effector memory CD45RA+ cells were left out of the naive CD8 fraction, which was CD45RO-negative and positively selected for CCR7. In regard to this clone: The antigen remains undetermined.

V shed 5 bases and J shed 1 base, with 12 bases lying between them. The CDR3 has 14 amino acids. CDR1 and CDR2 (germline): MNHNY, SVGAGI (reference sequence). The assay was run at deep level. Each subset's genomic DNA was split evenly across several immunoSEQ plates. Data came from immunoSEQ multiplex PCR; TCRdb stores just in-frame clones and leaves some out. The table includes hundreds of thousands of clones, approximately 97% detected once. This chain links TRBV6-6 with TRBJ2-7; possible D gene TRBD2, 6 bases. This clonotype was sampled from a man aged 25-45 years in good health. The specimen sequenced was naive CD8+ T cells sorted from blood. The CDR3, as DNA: TGTGCCAGCAGTGTAACGGGAGATTCCTACGAGCAGTACTTC. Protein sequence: CASSVTGDSYEQYF.